Below, 10 T cell receptor beta chains from the same sample are listed, as sequenced in a study of blood T cells in healthy people across ages. Then a second PCR, running about 6 to 12 cycles, was carried out with a sample-barcoded 5' primer and a J-beta primer mix. TCRdb fed the 5' RACE reads into MiXCR, producing one record per CDR3 protein. The sample consists of roughly 1.9 million distinct CDR3 sequences, about 39% of them appearing once. The sequenced sample consisted of blood. These receptor sequences come from a human donor in good health.

There are a few counts of this clonotype. The chain joins TRBV27 to TRBJ2-1; 10 positions agree with TRBD2. With 6 bases clipped from V and 2 bases from J, the junction kept 10 bases outside the gene matches. The CDR3 has 17 amino acids. The germline V gene encodes CDR1 MNHEY and CDR2 SMNVEV (reference sequence). The DNA of the CDR3 is TGTGCCAGCAGCCGAGCGGGGGGGCCAACTCCCTACAATGAGCAGTTCTTC. Translating gives CASSRAGGPTPYNEQFF.

Points on this clonotype: A read error may produce the germline difference seen at one junction end. The chain is built from TRBV20-1 and TRBJ2-5, with a tentative D call TRBD2 (7 bases). Germline CDR1 is DFQATT and CDR2 is SNEGSKA (reference sequence). The CDR3 runs 13 residues. In nucleotides, the CDR3 is TGCAGTGCGTTTGGGGGGGGCCAAGAGGCCCAGTACTTC. As protein: CSAFGGGQEAQYF.

The table lists this clonotype with a count of one. Since no conserved phenylalanine or tryptophan closes the CDR3, a read error is the likely cause. The V call is TRBV28, the J call TRBJ2-3; D tentatively fits TRBD1 or TRBD2 (6 bases each). V was cut by 6 bases and J by 5 bases, with 15 bases left in between. The CDR3 has 14 amino acids. The germline V gene has CDR1 MDHEN and CDR2 SYDVKM. Here the CDR3 DNA reads TGTGCCAGCAGCGGGGGCATCGGTGGAGATACGCAGTATTGT. This encodes CASSGGIGGDTQYC.

The chain uses TRBV6-2 or TRBV6-3 and TRBJ2-7, with D uncertain. The germline CDR1 and CDR2 sequences are MNHEY and SVGEGT. This CDR3 is 11 amino acids long. Trimming removed 6 bases at V and 2 bases at J, with 5 bases between. In nucleotides, the CDR3 is TGTGCCAGCAGGAAGCCCTACGAGCAGTACTTC. This encodes CASRKPYEQYF.

The V and J genes are TRBV6-1 and TRBJ1-5; no clear D gene. V lost 6 bases, J lost 3 bases, and 9 bases lay in between. Germline V CDR1 and CDR2: MNHNS, SASEGT. CDR3 size: 13 residues. The CDR3: CASSAWSNQPQHF. The DNA of the CDR3 is TGTGCCAGCAGCGCTTGGTCCAATCAGCCCCAGCATTTT.

Concerning this clonotype itself: A read error may explain this, as a much larger clone is one base away. J is TRBJ2-1 and V is TRBV7-9, with 7 bases that match TRBD1. V shed 0 bases and J 10 bases; nucleotides not matched to a gene: 6. The CDR3 extends over 14 amino acids. Germline V gene lookup returns CDR1 SEHNR and CDR2 FQNEAQ (reference sequence). As DNA, the CDR3 is TGTGCCAGCAGCTTAGCGGACAGGATCTACGAGCAGTTCTTC. This codes for CASSLADRIYEQFF.

V usage is TRBV20-1 and J usage is TRBJ2-7, with TRBD1 matching over 10 bases. This CDR3 contains 14 residues. V lost 6 bases to trimming and J lost 1 base; unmatched junction nucleotides: 6. Germline assignment: CDR1 DFQATT and CDR2 SNEGSKA (reference sequence). The CDR3 spells CSALGQGPSYEQYF. The CDR3 coding sequence is TGCAGTGCATTGGGACAGGGGCCATCCTACGAGCAGTACTTC.

V is TRBV6-5 and J is TRBJ1-2; 9 positions agree with TRBD1. CDR1 and CDR2 (germline): MNHEY, SVGAGI. Trimming took 5 bases from V and 2 from J; bases not matched to a gene: 9. The CDR3 length is 16 residues. The CDR3 sequence: CASSPRGGTGNYGYTF. The DNA of the CDR3 is TGTGCCAGCAGTCCACGTGGAGGGACAGGGAACTATGGCTACACCTTC.

This chain joins TRBV20-1 and TRBJ2-5; D may be TRBD1 (5 bases). V lost 0 bases, J lost 2 bases, and 19 bases lay in between. CDR1 DFQATT and CDR2 SNEGSKA come from the germline V gene (reference sequence). The CDR3 covers 17 residues. The CDR3 is CSARDKGELRDQETQYF. The CDR3 DNA follows: TGCAGTGCTAGAGATAAAGGGGAATTGAGAGATCAAGAGACCCAGTACTTC.

This clonotype has only a few counts. The chain joins TRBV25-1 to TRBJ1-5, with a possible D match to TRBD1 (5 bases). The CDR3 runs to 18 residues. Looked up from germline, CDR1 is MGHDK and CDR2 is SYGVNS. The V gene lost 4 bases and the J gene lost 6 bases, with 25 bases spanning the gap. The DNA of the CDR3 is TGTGCCAGCAGTGCTCAGGGAGTTGCCGGGCCCCCAGGTCAGCCCCAGCATTTT. Its translation: CASSAQGVAGPPGQPQHF. Drawing the rest from reference TRBV25-1 and TRBJ1-5, the complete variable domain is EADIYQTPRYLVIGTGKKITLECSQTMGHDKMYWYQQDPGMELHLIHYSYGVNSTEKGDLSSESTVSRIRTEHFPLTLESARPSHTSQYLCASSAQGVAGPPGQPQHFGDGTRLSIL.